This T cell receptor beta chain came from a study of blood T cells in healthy people across ages. Combining a sample-barcoded 5' primer with a J-beta primer mix, a second PCR ran for roughly 7 to 12 cycles. TCRdb re-analysed the 5' RACE reads in MiXCR, keeping a single row per CDR3 protein. Seen here are around 800,000 distinct CDR3 sequences, about 42% observed once, and the top ten hold under 20%. From germline, CDR1 is SEHNR and CDR2 FQNEAQ (reference sequence). V dropped 3 bases and J dropped 2; count of bases not matched to a gene: 9. CDR3 length equals 16 residues. The chain has TRBV7-9 and TRBJ1-1; 7 positions match TRBD1. The origin of this receptor is a man aged 55 to 70 in good health. Sample: blood. CDR3 in amino acids: CASSFERQGFNTEAFF. As DNA, the CDR3 is TGTGCCAGCAGCTTCGAACGACAGGGTTTTAACACTGAAGCTTTCTTT.